This T cell receptor beta chain was observed in a study of cytomegalovirus exposure and HLA in healthy donors. Repertoires were generated with immunoSEQ multiplex PCR, while TCRdb's copy carries only in-frame clones and drops some. This sample has around 350,000 clones, with roughly 88% found just once. This CDR3 contains 13 residues. V shed 11 bases and J shed 3 bases, with 11 bases lying between them. Germline CDR1 is SEHNR and CDR2 is FQNEAQ (reference sequence). Separation from the approximately 690-subject first cohort characterized the roughly 120-subject validation cohort, to which the donors belonged.

This TCR was sampled from a woman aged 18-29 years in good health and CMV-seronegative. Sequencing was done on a sample of PBMCs. The chain uses TRBV7-9 and TRBJ2-6; D is perhaps TRBD2 (5 bases). This CDR3 is CAPEGDGANVLTF. The CDR3 coding sequence is TGTGCCCCTGAGGGTGATGGGGCCAACGTCCTGACTTTC.